This entry lists 24 T cell receptor beta chains sequenced from one sample in a study of blood T cells in healthy people across ages. Combining a sample-barcoded 5' primer with a J-beta primer mix, a second PCR ran for about 7 to 12 cycles. One entry per CDR3 protein, called by TCRdb with MiXCR from the 5' RACE reads. The sample has roughly 650,000 distinct CDR3 sequences; 32% are singletons. Sequenced sample: blood. The receptors stem from a woman older than 75 in good health.

With respect to this clonotype: This may arise from a read error, as a much more abundant clone is one base away. This CDR3 reads CSVTRDLGAFF. Here the CDR3 DNA reads TGCAGCGTTACCCGGGACTTAGGAGCTTTCTTT. The chain uses TRBV29-1 and TRBJ1-1, with D maybe TRBD1 (5 bases). The CDR3 sequence is 11 residues long. Germline V gene lookup returns CDR1 SQVTM and CDR2 ANQGSEA. Trimming removed 5 bases from V and 10 bases from J, with 14 bases in between. The variable domain in full, with the rest retrieved from reference TRBV29-1 and TRBJ1-1, is SAVISQKPSRDICQRGTSLTIQCQVDSQVTMMFWYRQQPGQSLTLIATANQGSEATYESGFVIDKFPISRPNLTFSTLTVSNMSPEDSSIYLCSVTRDLGAFFGQGTRLTVV.

This clonotype was recorded many times. The genes are TRBV18 and TRBJ2-7, with D possibly being TRBD2 (5 bases). The V end lost 2 bases, the J end lost 7 bases, and 15 bases lay between the germline ends. The V gene's germline CDR1 is KGHSH and CDR2 LQKENI. This CDR3 contains 14 residues. This CDR3 reads CASSPNPRVREQYF. The CDR3 nucleotides read TGTGCCAGCTCACCAAATCCGAGGGTTCGGGAGCAGTACTTC.

This clonotype has only a few counts. CDR3 sequence: CASTKRLGLNTEAFF. Here the CDR3 DNA reads TGTGCCAGCACCAAACGCTTGGGATTGAACACTGAAGCTTTCTTT. The chain is built from TRBV9 and TRBJ1-1; D is ambiguous. Germline lookup yields CDR1 SGDLS and CDR2 YYNGEE. V was shortened by 6 bases and J by 0 bases, with 15 bases between the two germline ends. The CDR3 is 15 amino acids.

This clonotype was counted ten times or more. J is TRBJ2-6 and V is TRBV6-5; no definite D call. Germline V gene lookup returns CDR1 MNHEY and CDR2 SVGAGI. Trimming cost V 10 bases and J 4 bases, with 8 bases left between them. The CDR3 spans 12 residues. CDR3 residues: CATTSGANVLTF. The CDR3 nucleotides are TGTGCCACCACATCCGGGGCCAACGTCCTGACTTTC.

This clonotype turned up a few times. V is TRBV21-1 and J is TRBJ1-1; the D call in the table, TRBD1, was not verified against the DNA. TRBV21-1 is tagged as a pseudogene. The CDR3 runs to 10 residues. CDR3 region: CARVQGRAFF. Written as DNA, the CDR3 is TGTGCCAGGGTTCAGGGGAGAGCTTTCTTT.

This clonotype was counted many times. This chain uses TRBV12-5 with TRBJ2-7, with 8 nucleotides matching TRBD2. Germline assignment: CDR1 LGHNT and CDR2 FRNRAP. The CDR3 has 14 amino acids. With V trimmed by 1 base and J by 6 bases, 5 bases remained unmatched. The CDR3 coding sequence is TGTGCTAGTGGTTTGGGGGGACTAGTCCCCGAGCAGTACTTC. It codes for CASGLGGLVPEQYF.

Comments on this clonotype: The junction departs from the called germline gene at one end, perhaps through a read error. V usage is TRBV5-1 and J usage is TRBJ2-7; 7 bases line up with TRBD1. The CDR3 has 14 amino acids. The V gene's germline CDR1 is SGHRS and CDR2 YFSETQ. The CDR3 is CAGSHTYRGNEQYF. The CDR3 region has the DNA TGCGCCGGCAGTCATACATACAGGGGAAATGAGCAGTACTTC. The full variable domain, rest sourced from reference TRBV5-1 and TRBJ2-7, is KAGVTQTPRYLIKTRGQQVTLSCSPISGHRSVSWYQQTPGQGLQFLFEYFSETQRNKGNFPGRFSGRQFSNSRSEMNVSTLELGDSALYLCAGSHTYRGNEQYFGPGTRLTVT.

This clonotype was counted at least ten times. The chain links TRBV15 to TRBJ1-2; tentative D call: TRBD1 (5 bases). The V end lost 5 bases, the J end lost 0 bases, and 10 bases lay between the germline ends. This CDR3 contains 14 residues. Germline V gives CDR1 LNHNV, CDR2 YYDKDF (reference sequence). The CDR3 reads CATSLGTSNYGYTF. The CDR3 DNA sequence: TGTGCCACCAGCCTGGGGACTTCTAACTATGGCTACACCTTC.

This clonotype appeared many times. The V and J genes are TRBV7-2 and TRBJ2-5; D unresolved. From germline, CDR1 is SGHTA and CDR2 FQGNSA. The ends were cut back, 5 bases at V and 4 bases at J, with 8 bases in the middle. The CDR3 has 12 residues. CDR3 in amino acids: CASSASPETQYF. DNA of the CDR3: TGTGCCAGCAGCGCCTCACCAGAGACCCAGTACTTC.

In regard to this clonotype: A much larger clone differs from this one at a single base, so this may be a read error. CDR3 coding DNA: TGTGCCAGCACCGATGTCGGGGGGCCCACAGATACGCAGTATTTT. It yields the protein CASTDVGGPTDTQYF. V and J are TRBV6-2 or TRBV6-3 and TRBJ2-3; maybe TRBD2 (7 bases). The CDR3 spans 15 residues. Germline values: CDR1 MNHEY, CDR2 SVGEGT. Deletions cut 7 bases from V and 2 bases from J, with 16 bases between.

This clonotype was recorded a few times. A much larger clone differs by one base, so this may be a read error. V usage is TRBV5-6 and J usage is TRBJ2-1; the D gene is possibly TRBD1 (6 bases). CDR3 size: 16 residues. Germline lookup yields CDR1 SGHDT and CDR2 YYEEEE. V lost 2 bases, J lost 0 bases, and 12 bases lay in between. DNA of the CDR3: TGTGCCAGCAGCTTCAGGGGACAACTCTCCTACAATGAGCAGTTCTTC. Translation: CASSFRGQLSYNEQFF. Variable domain in full (rest from reference TRBV5-6 and TRBJ2-1): DAGVTQSPTHLIKTRGQQVTLRCSPKSGHDTVSWYQQALGQGPQFIFQYYEEEERQRGNFPDRFSGHQFPNYSSELNVNALLLGDSALYLCASSFRGQLSYNEQFFGPGTRLTVL.

This clonotype was counted at least ten times. The rearrangement uses TRBV4-1 and TRBJ2-6; D call uncertain. V dropped 0 bases and J dropped 4 bases, with 16 bases sitting between them. This CDR3 has 18 amino acids. CDR1 and CDR2 from the germline V gene are MGHRA and YSYEKL. CDR3 in amino acids: CASSQEDAALRGANVLTF. As DNA, the CDR3 is TGCGCCAGCAGCCAAGAAGACGCAGCCTTGAGGGGGGCCAACGTCCTGACTTTC.

As to this clonotype: At one end, the junction sequence differs from germline, possibly due to a read error. The chain recombines TRBV6-1 with TRBJ1-6; 7 nucleotides align to TRBD1. CDR3 length equals 12 residues. Looked up from germline, CDR1 is MNHNS and CDR2 is SASEGT. The CDR3 sequence: CASSDRGSPPHF. In DNA form, the CDR3 reads TGTGCCAGCAGTGACAGGGGGTCACCCCCCCACTTT.

There are a few counts of this clonotype. The V gene is TRBV5-6, the J gene TRBJ2-5; 8 nucleotides agree with TRBD2. V shed 4 bases, J shed 5 bases, and the junction held 10 bases outside the gene matches. This CDR3 comprises 15 residues. Germline V gives CDR1 SGHDT, CDR2 YYEEEE. The CDR3, as DNA: TGTGCCAGCAGCCCCGGTGGGGGACTAGAGGAGACCCAGTACTTC. Translating gives CASSPGGGLEETQYF.

On this clonotype itself: One base away lies a much larger clone, so this may be a sequencing read error. The gene calls are TRBV6-1 and TRBJ1-2, with D unclear. Trimming stripped 7 bases from V and 8 bases from J, with 23 bases between. The CDR3 is 15 amino acids. Per germline, CDR1 MNHNS and CDR2 SASEGT. This CDR3 reads CASTEGRARPTGYTF. CDR3 DNA sequence: TGTGCCAGCACCGAGGGCCGAGCCAGACCGACGGGCTACACCTTC.

This clonotype was detected many times. The chain recombines TRBV6-2 or TRBV6-3 with TRBJ1-5, with 7 bases lining up with TRBD1. Germline V gene lookup returns CDR1 MNHEY and CDR2 SVGEGT. The CDR3 extends over 16 amino acids. V shed 6 bases, J shed 7 bases, and the junction held 15 bases outside the gene matches. CDR3 in amino acids: CASSPITGALKQPQHF. The DNA for the CDR3 is TGTGCCAGCAGCCCCATAACAGGGGCCCTTAAGCAGCCCCAGCATTTT.

This clonotype was observed many times. The chain uses TRBV7-3 and TRBJ2-1; 7 nucleotides match TRBD2. V shed 4 bases and J 6 bases; nucleotides not matched to a gene: 6. The germline V gene has CDR1 SGHTA and CDR2 FQGTGA. The CDR3 is made up of 14 amino acids. The CDR3 DNA reads as TGTGCCAGCAGCTCTAGACGACTAGCCAATGAGCAGTTCTTC. Encoded protein: CASSSRRLANEQFF.

The chain recombines TRBV7-3 with TRBJ2-5; 9 bases are a match to TRBD1. There are 14 residues in the CDR3. Germline CDR1 SGHTA, CDR2 FQGTGA. Trimming cost V 8 bases and J 11 bases; bases outside gene matches: 15. DNA of the CDR3: TGTGCCAGCGGCCGCCGGACAGGGGTCAATGAGCAGTACTTC. It encodes CASGRRTGVNEQYF. Full variable domain (remainder filled in from reference TRBV7-3 and TRBJ2-5): GAGVSQTPSNKVTEKGKYVELRCDPISGHTALYWYRQSLGQGPEFLIYFQGTGAADDSGLPNDRFFAVRPEGSVSTLKIQRTERGDSAVYLCASGRRTGVNEQYFGPGTRLLVL.

This rearrangement joins TRBV6-1 to TRBJ1-3, with 7 bases identical to TRBD1. J lost 5 bases, V lost 8 bases, and 12 bases had no gene match. This CDR3 contains 15 residues. In germline, CDR1 is MNHNS, CDR2 SASEGT. CDR3 region: CASFEPGQHRNTIYF. The CDR3, as DNA: TGTGCCAGCTTCGAACCGGGACAGCACCGAAACACCATATATTTT.

This clonotype was found a few times. Since a much larger clone is just one base distant, this may be a read error. The chain uses TRBV5-1 and TRBJ2-5, with 10 nucleotides matching TRBD1. The CDR3 loop spans 14 amino acids. Germline V gene data show CDR1 as SGHRS and CDR2 as YFSETQ. CDR3 sequence reads: CASSWGQGKETHYF. In DNA, the CDR3 is TGCGCCAGCAGCTGGGGACAGGGGAAGGAGACCCACTACTTC.

This clonotype was seen at least ten times. This chain joins TRBV5-5 and TRBJ2-7; the D gene could be TRBD1 or TRBD2 (5 bases each). This CDR3 contains 14 residues. Germline-derived CDR1 and CDR2 are SGHKS and YYEKEE (reference sequence). V was shortened by 2 bases and J by 5 bases, with 14 bases between the two germline ends. The CDR3 protein is CASSFGGPVDEQYF. In nucleotides, the CDR3 is TGTGCCAGCAGCTTTGGGGGACCGGTTGACGAGCAGTACTTC.

About this clonotype itself: A much bigger clone sits one base away, suggesting this may be a read error. The gene calls are TRBV11-2 and TRBJ2-5; 7 bases are shared with TRBD1. The tail of the sequence fits TRBJ2-7 better, so the J call may be wrong. The CDR3 runs to 14 residues. The germline V gene has CDR1 SGHAT and CDR2 FQNNGV. The CDR3 DNA reads as TGTGCCAGCAACAATTACAGGGGTGCCTACGAGCAGTACTTC. It yields the protein CASNNYRGAYEQYF.

This clonotype was observed at least ten times. V usage is TRBV4-2 and J usage is TRBJ1-2; 8 positions match TRBD1. From germline, CDR1 is LGHNA and CDR2 YNFKEQ. V lost 3 bases, J lost 4 bases, and 7 bases stayed unmatched. CDR3 length equals 15 residues. CDR3 DNA sequence: TGTGCCAGCAGCCAGAACAGGGGGAAAGGCTATGGCTACACCTTC. Translation: CASSQNRGKGYGYTF.

This clonotype came up many times. Given a much more abundant clone one base away, this may be a read error. This CDR3 is CASTGGVNEQYF. CDR3 DNA sequence: TGCGCCAGCACCGGAGGGGTAAATGAGCAGTACTTC. V and J are TRBV5-1 and TRBJ2-5; possibly TRBD2 for D (6 bases). Per the germline V gene, CDR1 is SGHRS and CDR2 is YFSETQ. This CDR3 is built from 12 residues. V lost 6 bases to trimming and J lost 11 bases, with 17 bases between them. The complete variable domain, with remaining parts taken from reference TRBV5-1 and TRBJ2-5, reads KAGVTQTPRYLIKTRGQQVTLSCSPISGHRSVSWYQQTPGQGLQFLFEYFSETQRNKGNFPGRFSGRQFSNSRSEMNVSTLELGDSALYLCASTGGVNEQYFGPGTRLLVL.